These 32 T cell receptor beta chains originate from one sample sequenced in a study of identical twins. TCRdb redid the calling of the 5' RACE reads with MiXCR, one entry per CDR3 protein. The data hold some 1,700,000 distinct CDR3 sequences, with about 32% observed a single time. The sequenced sample was cord blood. The receptors stem from a newborn girl in good health.

The V and J genes are TRBV9 and TRBJ2-3, with no clear D. V lost 2 bases, J lost 5 bases, and 6 bases lay in between. CDR3 size: 12 residues. Germline loops: CDR1 SGDLS, CDR2 YYNGEE. The CDR3 is CASSVPRDTQYF. The CDR3 coding sequence is TGTGCCAGCAGCGTGCCGCGAGATACGCAGTATTTT.

This clonotype was counted at least ten times. The chain links TRBV27 to TRBJ2-6, with no clear D. Trimming removed 4 bases at V and 3 bases at J, with 7 bases between. The germline CDR1 and CDR2 sequences are MNHEY and SMNVEV (reference sequence). The CDR3 totals 14 residues. CDR3 loop: CASSSLFGANVLTF. CDR3 bases: TGTGCCAGCAGTTCCCTCTTTGGGGCCAACGTCCTGACTTTC.

The chain recombines TRBV2 with TRBJ2-2; 8 positions agree with TRBD2. The CDR3 extends over 14 amino acids. Trimming took 5 bases from V and 12 from J; bases not matched to a gene: 11. Germline V gene lookup returns CDR1 SNHLY and CDR2 FYNNEI. The CDR3 is CASSPPRTSRKLFF. For the CDR3, the DNA is TGTGCCAGCAGTCCCCCTCGGACTAGCAGGAAGCTGTTTTTT.

This chain connects TRBV6-5 to TRBJ2-5; a weak D match, TRBD1 (7 bases). V was shortened by 6 bases and J by 5 bases, with 13 bases between the two germline ends. This CDR3 spans 13 amino acids. Per germline, CDR1 MNHEY and CDR2 SVGAGI. The CDR3 bases are TGTGCCAGCAGATTCAGGGGGACTGAGACCCAGTACTTC. As protein: CASRFRGTETQYF.

This clonotype was counted only a few times. J is TRBJ1-1 and V is TRBV7-2; TRBD1 is a possible D gene (5 bases). CDR1 SGHTA and CDR2 FQGNSA come from the germline V gene. This CDR3 contains 16 residues. V shed 1 base and J shed 5 bases, with 17 bases lying between them. CDR3 DNA: TGTGCCAGCAGCTTAGGGGTCAGGGCCTCGGGGACTGAAGCTTTCTTT. Its protein is CASSLGVRASGTEAFF.

This sequence joins TRBV7-9 and TRBJ2-1; TRBD2 agrees at 10 bases. Germline V gene sequence: CDR1 SEHNR, CDR2 FQNEAQ (reference sequence). The CDR3 is 19 amino acids. V lost 2 bases and J lost 0; bases outside the gene matches: 10. The CDR3 is CASSLYSGRISSSYNEQFF. The CDR3 coding sequence is TGTGCCAGCAGCTTATATAGCGGGAGGATATCAAGCTCCTACAATGAGCAGTTCTTC.

This clonotype has only a few counts. This CDR3 reads CSAGAQETQYF. Here the CDR3 DNA reads TGCAGTGCAGGGGCCCAAGAGACCCAGTACTTC. The V call is TRBV20-1, the J call TRBJ2-5; TRBD1 might be the D (5 bases). Germline assignment: CDR1 DFQATT and CDR2 SNEGSKA (reference sequence). V was pared by 6 bases and J by 1 base, with 6 bases between. The CDR3 contains 11 residues.

This clonotype occurred a few times. V usage is TRBV7-2 and J usage is TRBJ1-2; the D gene is possibly TRBD1 (5 bases). The V end lost 2 bases, the J end lost 8 bases, and 15 bases lay between the germline ends. The CDR3 covers 14 residues. CDR1 and CDR2 from the germline V gene are SGHTA and FQGNSA. CDR3 loop: CASSLSLQGGGYTF. The CDR3 DNA reads as TGTGCCAGCAGCTTATCCCTCCAGGGAGGAGGCTACACCTTC.

This clonotype was counted only a few times. The genes are TRBV20-1 and TRBJ1-1; weak D call: TRBD1 (5 bases). V lost 7 bases to trimming and J lost 5 bases, with 20 bases between them. CDR1 is DFQATT, CDR2 SNEGSKA, per germline (reference sequence). This CDR3 region has 14 residues. CDR3: CSVAHHQGRTEAFF. CDR3 bases: TGCAGTGTCGCGCACCACCAGGGACGTACTGAAGCTTTCTTT.

This clonotype has a handful of counts. The DNA for the CDR3 is TGTGCCAGCAGTTCGGCCCAGAGACAGGGAAGGGATCAGCCCCAGCATTTT. Its translation is CASSSAQRQGRDQPQHF. The chain joins TRBV28 to TRBJ1-5; 7 bases align to TRBD1. Unmatched junction bases numbered 14, after V lost 4 bases and J lost 5 bases. The CDR3 is made up of 17 amino acids. Germline loops: CDR1 MDHEN, CDR2 SYDVKM.

This clonotype has only a few counts. The rearrangement joins TRBV6-5 to TRBJ2-1, with 10 bases matching TRBD1. Looked up from germline, CDR1 is MNHEY and CDR2 is SVGAGI. CDR3 length equals 15 residues. The trim removed 7 bases at V and 7 bases at J, leaving 10 bases unmatched. CDR3 sequence reads: CASTRDRGFVNEQFF. The DNA of the CDR3 is TGTGCCAGCACCCGGGACAGGGGATTCGTGAATGAGCAGTTCTTC.

This clonotype appeared a few times. This chain joins TRBV7-9 and TRBJ2-1; D is perhaps TRBD1 (5 bases). CDR1 and CDR2 (germline): SEHNR, FQNEAQ (reference sequence). The CDR3 spans 17 residues. Deletions cut 5 bases from V and 0 bases from J, with 17 bases between. CDR3 amino acids: CASSAAARVSSYNEQFF. CDR3 sequence (DNA): TGTGCCAGCAGCGCCGCCGCCAGGGTAAGCTCCTACAATGAGCAGTTCTTC.

This clonotype was counted a few times. The CDR3 coding sequence is TGTGCCAGCAGCCAAGAGGCGACAGAGTCCTACAATGAGCAGTTCTTC. It is translated as CASSQEATESYNEQFF. This sequence joins TRBV4-2 and TRBJ2-1, with D perhaps matching TRBD1 (5 bases). The germline V gene encodes CDR1 LGHNA and CDR2 YNFKEQ. Trimming removed 0 bases from V and 1 base from J, with 10 bases in between. This CDR3 region has 16 residues.

This clonotype was recorded a few times. Germline and junction disagree at one end, which may indicate a read error. This chain connects TRBV12-3 or TRBV12-4 to TRBJ2-5; TRBD2 agrees at 11 bases. This CDR3 spans 15 amino acids. The CDR3 region is CASSLAGGPVETQYF. Here the CDR3 DNA reads TGTGCCAGCAGCTTAGCGGGAGGGCCCGTTGAGACCCAGTACTTC.

This clonotype was counted at least ten times. V usage is TRBV4-1 and J usage is TRBJ1-2; maybe TRBD1 (5 bases). V shed 0 bases and J shed 2 bases, with 13 bases lying between them. The CDR3 contains 16 residues. Germline assignment: CDR1 MGHRA and CDR2 YSYEKL. CDR3 coding DNA: TGCGCCAGCAGCCAAGAACACTGGGGCCGCAACTATGGCTACACCTTC. This codes for CASSQEHWGRNYGYTF.

This clonotype was detected a few times. CDR3 in amino acids: CASGPRVEQFF. CDR3 bases: TGTGCCAGCGGCCCTCGGGTGGAGCAGTTCTTC. The V gene is TRBV2, the J gene TRBJ2-1; no definite D call. Germline loops: CDR1 SNHLY, CDR2 FYNNEI. This CDR3 has 11 residues. V was trimmed by 8 bases and J by 10 bases, leaving 12 bases between them.

V usage is TRBV10-3 and J usage is TRBJ2-1; D is possibly TRBD2 (5 bases). The ends were cut back, 3 bases at V and 2 bases at J, with 14 bases in the middle. Germline V gene sequence: CDR1 ENHRY, CDR2 SYGVKD. This CDR3 has 16 residues. This CDR3 reads CAISELVLQTYNEQFF. The CDR3 DNA follows: TGTGCCATCAGTGAACTAGTCCTCCAGACCTACAATGAGCAGTTCTTC.

J is TRBJ1-5 and V is TRBV6-1, with D perhaps TRBD1 (5 bases). Deletions cut 8 bases from V and 11 bases from J, with 25 bases between. Germline CDR1 MNHNS, CDR2 SASEGT. This CDR3 is 15 amino acids long. The CDR3 reads CASRGQVTAGGAQHF. The CDR3 DNA is TGTGCCAGCCGGGGCCAGGTCACCGCCGGAGGAGCCCAGCATTTT.

The chain carries TRBV2 and TRBJ1-5; D possibly corresponds to TRBD1 (6 bases). This CDR3 is 15 amino acids long. Germline V gives CDR1 SNHLY, CDR2 FYNNEI. Trimming cost V 6 bases and J 3 bases, with 15 bases left between them. CDR3 in DNA: TGTGCCAGCAGCGGACTAGGGGACAACAATCAGCCCCAGCATTTT. It translates to CASSGLGDNNQPQHF.

This clonotype occurred a few times. The CDR3 DNA follows: TGCGCCAGCCGCTCTACCGCAGGGAATGCCCCCTACGAGCAGTACTTC. It encodes CASRSTAGNAPYEQYF. The rearrangement links TRBV5-1 to TRBJ2-7, with TRBD1 as a possible D gene (5 bases). Germline V lookup: CDR1 SGHRS, CDR2 YFSETQ. With 7 bases removed from V and 2 bases from J, the gap between germline ends came to 22 bases. There are 16 residues in the CDR3.

The V call is TRBV6-5, the J call TRBJ1-3, with D possibly TRBD1 on 5 matching bases. Germline CDR1 is MNHEY and CDR2 is SVGAGI. CDR3 length: 15 amino acids. V was cut by 2 bases and J by 7 bases, with 15 bases left in between. CDR3 sequence: CASSYRPRSGNTIYF. The CDR3 nucleotides are TGTGCCAGCAGTTACCGGCCCAGATCAGGGAACACCATATATTTT.

The sample holds a few counts of this clonotype. The chain links TRBV20-1 to TRBJ2-5; 10 bases align to TRBD2. The length of the CDR3 is 13 residues. Germline V lookup: CDR1 DFQATT, CDR2 SNEGSKA (reference sequence). Trimming took 7 bases from V and 5 from J; bases not matched to a gene: 7. CDR3 sequence reads: CSGVSGGSETQYF. The CDR3 bases are TGCAGTGGTGTTAGCGGGGGGTCGGAGACCCAGTACTTC.

The chain employs TRBV2 and TRBJ2-3, with 13 bases lining up with TRBD2. CDR1 is SNHLY and CDR2 is FYNNEI in the germline V gene. This CDR3 has 17 amino acids. Trimming at V came to 5 bases and at J to 0 bases, leaving 5 bases not matched to a gene. The CDR3 sequence: CASSWTSGSLSTDTQYF. CDR3 DNA sequence: TGTGCCAGCAGTTGGACTAGCGGGAGTCTTAGCACAGATACGCAGTATTTT. Using reference TRBV2 and TRBJ2-3 for the parts outside the CDR3, the full variable domain is EPEVTQTPSHQVTQMGQEVILRCVPISNHLYFYWYRQILGQKVEFLVSFYNNEISEKSEIFDDQFSVERPDGSNFTLKIRSTKLEDSAMYFCASSWTSGSLSTDTQYFGPGTRLTVL.

As to this clonotype: This could be a read error, since a much larger clone is one nucleotide away. The chain uses TRBV29-1 and TRBJ2-1; 9 positions agree with TRBD2. Germline lookup yields CDR1 SQVTM and CDR2 ANQGSEA. The CDR3 is 14 amino acids. V lost 4 bases to trimming and J lost 5 bases; unmatched junction nucleotides: 6. CDR3 loop: CSVVASGTHNEQFF. The CDR3 nucleotides are TGCAGCGTTGTCGCTAGCGGGACCCACAATGAGCAGTTCTTC.

This clonotype was seen a few times. J is TRBJ2-3 and V is TRBV3-1; no clear D gene. Trimming left V 0 bases short and J 1 base short, with 11 bases between. The CDR3 extends over 16 amino acids. Germline CDR1 LGHDT, CDR2 YNNKEL (reference sequence). The CDR3 reads CASSQDGLVGTDTQYF. The CDR3 region has the DNA TGTGCCAGCAGCCAAGATGGGCTAGTGGGCACAGATACGCAGTATTTT.

The V and J genes are TRBV4-2 and TRBJ1-1; 7 bases are a match to TRBD1. This CDR3 has 14 amino acids. CDR1 LGHNA and CDR2 YNFKEQ come from the germline V gene. The V gene end was trimmed by 2 bases and the J gene end by 4 bases; junction bases not matched to a gene: 4. The CDR3 nucleotides read TGTGCCAGCAGCCAAACCCGACAGGGCACTGAAGCTTTCTTT. Its translation: CASSQTRQGTEAFF.

Only a few counts were recorded for this clonotype. The V and J genes are TRBV7-8 and TRBJ1-2; possibly TRBD1 for D (5 bases). The CDR3 spans 15 residues. V was clipped by 5 bases and J by 0 bases, with 13 bases between them. Germline V gene sequence: CDR1 SGHVS, CDR2 FQNEAQ. CDR3 sequence: CASSQDSSSNYGYTF. The CDR3 DNA reads TGTGCCAGCAGCCAAGACAGCTCCTCTAACTATGGCTACACCTTC.

The chain links TRBV5-1 to TRBJ2-1; D is ambiguous. Germline CDR1 and CDR2: SGHRS and YFSETQ. This CDR3 region has 16 residues. Between the trimmed V and J ends, which lost 0 bases and 3 bases, there was a span of 13 bases. DNA of the CDR3: TGCGCCAGCAGCTTGGCCCCAGACCTTTTCTACAATGAGCAGTTCTTC. It yields the protein CASSLAPDLFYNEQFF.

This clonotype appeared a few times. The chain is built from TRBV20-1 and TRBJ2-3; 10 bases align to TRBD2. V gave up 3 bases and J gave up 4 bases; unmatched junction bases: 7. Germline-derived CDR1 and CDR2 are DFQATT and SNEGSKA (reference sequence). The CDR3 consists of 15 residues. The CDR3 DNA reads as TGCAGTGCTAGCCGGCTAGCGGGAGTAGCAGATACGCAGTATTTT. Its protein product is CSASRLAGVADTQYF.

This clonotype was detected only a few times. J is TRBJ2-6 and V is TRBV18, with D perhaps being TRBD1 or TRBD2 (5 bases each). V was trimmed by 0 bases and J by 0 bases, leaving 15 bases between them. Germline V gene sequence: CDR1 KGHSH, CDR2 LQKENI. The CDR3 extends over 19 amino acids. The CDR3 loop is CASSPPLEGSRSGANVLTF. Here the CDR3 DNA reads TGTGCCAGCTCACCACCTCTCGAGGGGAGCCGCTCTGGGGCCAACGTCCTGACTTTC.

On this clonotype: Sequence at one end of the junction differs from germline and may be a read error. The chain recombines TRBV6-4 with TRBJ2-3; D remains unclear. Germline V gene data show CDR1 as MRHNA and CDR2 as SNTAGT. This CDR3 is built from 13 residues. Here the CDR3 DNA reads TGTGCCAGCAGTGGCACTCTCACAGATACGGAGTATTTT. This gives the protein CASSGTLTDTEYF.

This sequence joins TRBV20-1 and TRBJ2-5; 7 nucleotides match TRBD2. The V gene end was trimmed by 2 bases and the J gene end by 11 bases; junction bases not matched to a gene: 14. Germline assignment: CDR1 DFQATT and CDR2 SNEGSKA (reference sequence). CDR3 length: 14 residues. CDR3 sequence: CSARPRDYLNEQYF. CDR3 nucleotide sequence: TGCAGTGCTAGACCCCGGGACTACCTCAATGAGCAGTACTTC.